The sequence of this T cell receptor beta chain was determined in a study of cytomegalovirus exposure and HLA in healthy donors. Study background: Early release data held around 80 million unique TCRs from HLA-typed donors. Study results and caveats: TCR beta V- and J-gene trimming, according to a later analysis, was linked to a missense DCLRE1C variant. Roughly uniform depth of sequencing across donors was assumed in presence/absence analyses.

As regards this clone: Its antigen is not known.

The PCR had 60 Vbeta and 13 Jbeta primers. In the authors' workflow: An analysis performed later counted about 80 million unique TCR beta chains (approximately 10 million of them shared). Clones were read by immunoSEQ multiplex PCR, and TCRdb kept only the in-frame ones, dropping some. That table supplies the V and J calls and clone size; D and trimming were determined from the DNA. The sample lists about 120,000 clones; 74% were seen once. V was trimmed by 3 bases and J by 3 bases, leaving 7 bases between them. Germline CDR1 is SGDLS and CDR2 is YYNGEE. The CDR3 loop spans 13 amino acids. Sequencing used PBMCs. The chain joins TRBV9 to TRBJ1-3; a possible D gene is TRBD1 (5 bases). The TCR comes from a human donor in good health. The CDR3 sequence is CASSEGLGNTIYF. The CDR3 DNA is TGTGCCAGCAGCGAGGGGCTTGGAAACACCATATATTTT.